This TCR beta chain is drawn from a study of CD8+ T cells in alopecia areata (dated by TCRdb to 2017 to 2018). In the study overall: The treated patients, all with moderate-to-severe alopecia areata, were enrolled in an open-label pilot trial of oral tofacitinib given at 5 to 10 mg twice daily. Patients received tofacitinib for 6 to 18 months and were then followed off drug for 6 months to check for delayed response and recurrence. Disease severity in treated patients was measured with the SALT score, which quantifies the percentage of affected scalp surface area. The study used high-throughput TCRbeta sequencing to examine T cell clonal expansion in alopecia areata, in both the C3H/HeJ mouse model and human patients. On the human side, TCRbeta sequencing was run on scalp tissue and on sorted CD4+ and CD8+ peripheral blood T cells from healthy controls and from alopecia areata patients with either patchy or totalis/universalis disease. Biopsies were taken from tofacitinib-treated patients at baseline and again at 4 and 24 weeks into treatment, and several of those patients also had a later scalp biopsy. Clonality in the scalp was compared among normal scalp (n=4), patchy alopecia areata scalp (n=8), and alopecia totalis/universalis scalp (n=8). RNA was extracted with the PAXgene miRNA kit for fixed scalp, the miRNeasy kit for PBMCs, and the RNeasy kit for mouse skin. TCRbeta CDR3 regions were amplified by immunoSEQ multiplex PCR with 35 Vbeta forward and 13 Jbeta reverse primers.

The treatment or condition label of this sample denotes: oral pan-JAK inhibitor, 5-10 mg twice daily. Lesional scalp punch biopsies and peripheral blood were obtained from alopecia areata patients. After PBMCs were isolated by density centrifugation and stained for CD3, CD4 and CD8, a FACSAria was used to sort CD4+ and CD8+ T cells. Details on this clone: The antigen this receptor binds is unknown. No base quality information exists; no much larger clone differs at one position.

The library came from the immunoSEQ multiplex PCR assay. To provide template for TCR sequencing, every sample had RNA extracted and reverse transcribed into cDNA. SuperScript III was used for first-strand cDNA synthesis, primed with a 2:1 mix of oligo-dT and random hexamers. Amplification bias was assessed with a synthetic immune receptor repertoire, and residual bias was removed computationally. The authors' pipeline ran thus. After raw reads were preprocessed to remove errors, the CDR3 was defined following IMGT conventions as running from the conserved cysteine to phenylalanine. To get clonality, Shannon entropy was normalized by log2 of the number of productive unique TCRs and the result was subtracted from 1. Scalp TCRbeta sequences were cross-referenced with sorted blood CD4 and CD8 repertoires so that the CD4 or CD8 identity of scalp clones could be inferred. This immuneACCESS table, as held by TCRdb, lists in-frame sequences with V and J called but not all clones. Of the missing ones, under half trace to an unresolved V gene in checked studies; the others have no known cause. V and J calls and clone size are given by that table; D and trimming were obtained from the DNA. The sample profile shows around 100,000 clones; under 90% of them were found once. Around 10% of the sample is taken by the ten largest.

From the germline V gene (reference sequence), CDR1 is MNHNY and CDR2 is SVGAGI. The CDR3, cysteine through phenylalanine, is 13 amino acids long. Kept here is only the CDR3 DNA, which spans 39 bases and is read in frame from base 1. The full study reports these points: Tofacitinib significantly lowered scalp clonality and the number of expanded CD8+ clones among the top 100 scalp clones. The treated cohort was small, with a single nonresponder, so links between baseline CD8+ expansion and response need larger studies. Shared TCR sequences between patients were less evident than in mice, which may be partly attributable to HLA diversity in the patient population. Many expanded lesional clones persisted in scalp and blood during tofacitinib treatment, which may partly explain relapse after stopping treatment. Unlike mouse skin, which is dominated by gammadelta T cells, normal human skin has resident alphabeta T cells that are also sequenced, and this complicates analysis of the scalp TCR repertoire. Compared with normal scalp, lesional scalp, particularly in alopecia totalis/universalis, had higher clonality and more expanded CD8+ clones, which suggests antigenic drive.

The chain is assembled from TRBV6-6 and TRBJ2-3; possibly the D gene is TRBD2, per 7 matching bases. The sequence was collected from a human donor with alopecia areata. The input for sequencing was CD8+ T cells sorted from blood, taken at roughly week 30, from a patient treated with tofacitinib. This receptor carries the CDR3 CASEGGGRDTQYF. The sequenced DNA: TGTGCTTCAGAGGGGGGGGGCCGAGATACGCAGTATTTT.